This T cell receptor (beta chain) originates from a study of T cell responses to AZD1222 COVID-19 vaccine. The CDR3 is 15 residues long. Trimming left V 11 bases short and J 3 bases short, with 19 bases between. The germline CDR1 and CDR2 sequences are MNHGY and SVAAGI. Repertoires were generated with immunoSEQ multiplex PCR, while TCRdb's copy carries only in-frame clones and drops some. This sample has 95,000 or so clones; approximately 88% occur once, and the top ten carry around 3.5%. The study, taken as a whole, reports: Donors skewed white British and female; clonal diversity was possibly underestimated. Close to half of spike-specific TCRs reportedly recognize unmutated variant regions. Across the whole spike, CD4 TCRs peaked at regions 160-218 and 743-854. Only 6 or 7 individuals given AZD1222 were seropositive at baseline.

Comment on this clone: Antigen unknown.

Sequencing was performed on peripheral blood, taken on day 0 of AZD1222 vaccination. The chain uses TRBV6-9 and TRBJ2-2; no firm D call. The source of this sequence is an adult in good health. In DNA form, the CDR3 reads TGTGCCGATGGGCGTGGTCGCCCCGACACCGGGGAGCTGTTTTTT. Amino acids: CADGRGRPDTGELFF.